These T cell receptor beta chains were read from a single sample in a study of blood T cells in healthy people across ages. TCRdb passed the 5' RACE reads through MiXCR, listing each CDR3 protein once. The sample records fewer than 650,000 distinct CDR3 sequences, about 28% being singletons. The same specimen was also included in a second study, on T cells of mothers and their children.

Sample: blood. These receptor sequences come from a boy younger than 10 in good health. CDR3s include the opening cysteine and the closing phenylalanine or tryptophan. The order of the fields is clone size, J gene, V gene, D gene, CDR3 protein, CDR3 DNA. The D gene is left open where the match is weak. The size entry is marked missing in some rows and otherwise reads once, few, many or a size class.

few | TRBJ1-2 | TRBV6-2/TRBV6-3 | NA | CASSYSWAEGDYGYTF | TGTGCCAGCAGTTACTCGTGGGCGGAAGGGGACTATGGCTACACCTTC
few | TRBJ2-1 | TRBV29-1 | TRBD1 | CSVDRTMGNEQFF | TGCAGCGTGGACAGGACGATGGGCAATGAGCAGTTCTTC
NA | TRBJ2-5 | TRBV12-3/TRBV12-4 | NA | CASSEDLSRKETQYF | TGTGCCAGTTCAGAAGACCTCTCCCGGAAGGAGACCCAGTACTTC
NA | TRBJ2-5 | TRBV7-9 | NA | CASSALSGETQYF | TGTGCCAGCAGCGCGCTTTCGGGCGAGACCCAGTACTTC
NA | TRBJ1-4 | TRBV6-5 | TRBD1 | CASSYLGDSFNEKLFF | TGTGCCAGCAGTTACCTCGGGGACAGCTTTAATGAAAAACTGTTTTTT
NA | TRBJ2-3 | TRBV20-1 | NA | CSASKDVGRQYF | TGCAGTGCTAGTAAAGACGTCGGGAGGCAGTATTTT
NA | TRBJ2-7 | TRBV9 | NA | CASSVRPGYEQYF | TGTGCCAGCAGCGTACGTCCGGGGTACGAGCAGTACTTC
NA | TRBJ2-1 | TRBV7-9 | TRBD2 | CASRSPPRTSYGDEQFF | TGTGCCAGCAGATCGCCTCCCCGGACTAGCTATGGAGATGAGCAGTTCTTC
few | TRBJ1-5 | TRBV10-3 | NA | CAISRDQPQHF | TGTGCCATCTCACGGGATCAGCCCCAGCATTTT
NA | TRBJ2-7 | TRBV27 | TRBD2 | CASSPVGGETSYEQYF | TGTGCCAGCAGCCCTGTTGGGGGGGAAACTTCCTACGAGCAGTACTTC
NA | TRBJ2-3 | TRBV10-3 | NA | CAAGTGSTDTQYF | TGTGCCGCAGGGACGGGGAGCACAGATACGCAGTATTTT
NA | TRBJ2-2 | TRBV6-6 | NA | CASSPDGPNTGELFF | TGTGCCAGCAGTCCGGACGGTCCGAACACCGGGGAGCTGTTTTTT
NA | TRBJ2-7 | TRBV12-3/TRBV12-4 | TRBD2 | CASSPRTSESKQYF | TGTGCCAGCAGTCCCCGGACTAGCGAGAGTAAGCAGTACTTC
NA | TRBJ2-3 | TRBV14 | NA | CASSQDVGNTDTQYF | TGTGCCAGCAGCCAAGACGTGGGCAACACAGATACGCAGTATTTT
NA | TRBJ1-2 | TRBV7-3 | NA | CASSLGPPGTELNYGYTF | TGTGCCAGCAGCTTAGGCCCCCCCGGGACGGAGCTCAACTATGGCTACACCTTC
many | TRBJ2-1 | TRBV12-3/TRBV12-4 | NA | CASMDWFYNEQFF | TGTGCCAGTATGGACTGGTTCTACAATGAGCAGTTCTTC
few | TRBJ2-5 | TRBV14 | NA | CASSPYGGAQYF | TGTGCCAGCAGCCCTTATGGTGGGGCGCAGTACTTC
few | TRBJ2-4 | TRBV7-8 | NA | CASSGQNDIQYF | TGTGCCAGCAGCGGGCAGAATGACATTCAGTACTTC
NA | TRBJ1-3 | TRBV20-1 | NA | CSASPGSGNTIYF | TGCAGTGCTTCTCCTGGCTCTGGAAACACCATATATTTT
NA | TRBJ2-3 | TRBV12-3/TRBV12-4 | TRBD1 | CASRWTGGTDTQYF | TGTGCCAGCAGATGGACAGGGGGCACAGATACGCAGTATTTT
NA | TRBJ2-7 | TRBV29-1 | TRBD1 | CSVSRGPYEQCF | TGCAGCGTTTCGAGGGGGCCCTACGAGCAGTGCTTC
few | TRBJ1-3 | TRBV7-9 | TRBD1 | CASSTAGTAGNTIYF | TGTGCCAGCAGCACCGCCGGGACAGCTGGAAACACCATATATTTT
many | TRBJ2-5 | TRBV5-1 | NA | CASSLALGQETQYF | TGCGCCAGCAGCTTGGCCCTGGGGCAAGAGACCCAGTACTTC
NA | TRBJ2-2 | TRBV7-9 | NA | CASSLVRAPTGELFF | TGTGCCAGCAGCTTAGTAAGGGCTCCCACCGGGGAGCTGTTTTTT
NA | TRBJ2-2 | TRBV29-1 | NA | CSVGADTGELFF | TGCAGCGTTGGTGCTGACACCGGGGAGCTGTTTTTT
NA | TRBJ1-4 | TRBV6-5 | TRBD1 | CASSSGQDEKLFF | TGTGCCAGCAGTTCAGGACAGGATGAAAAACTGTTTTTT
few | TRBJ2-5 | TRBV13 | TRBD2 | CASSSRGLAGDEGYF | TGTGCCAGCAGCTCCAGAGGACTAGCGGGGGACGAGGGGTACTTC
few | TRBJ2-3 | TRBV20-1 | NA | CSARVGVRTDTQYF | TGCAGTGCTAGAGTGGGAGTTCGCACAGATACGCAGTATTTT
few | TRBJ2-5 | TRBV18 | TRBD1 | CASQTGNGETQYF | TGTGCCAGCCAGACAGGGAATGGAGAGACCCAGTACTTC
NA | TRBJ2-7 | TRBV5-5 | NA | CASRRVGSRYEQYF | TGTGCCAGCAGGAGAGTAGGGTCGCGCTACGAGCAGTACTTC